This TCR beta chain was sequenced for a study of cytomegalovirus exposure and HLA in healthy donors. Whole-study results and caveats: Through in vitro validation, a few CMV-associated chains were shown to be specific for CMV antigens. Evidence from a later analysis indicated that most CMV-associated TCR beta chains looked HLA-restricted. The authors later linked a missense DCLRE1C variant to TCR beta V- and J-gene trimming.

The CDR3 consists of 12 residues. Germline CDR1 and CDR2: MNHEY and SVGAGI. Trimming stripped 8 bases from V and 9 bases from J, with 11 bases between. Use of 60 Vbeta and 13 Jbeta primers characterized the PCR. The method was immunoSEQ multiplex PCR; TCRdb's version includes in-frame clones alone and lacks a portion of them. There are roughly 150,000 clones in the sample; approximately 81% occur only once, and roughly 2.5% lies in the top ten. With respect to this clone: Its target is unknown.

The sequenced material came from PBMCs. The chain recombines TRBV6-5 with TRBJ1-6; D unclear. The receptor comes from a boy aged 2 to 9 in good health and CMV-seronegative. In DNA, the CDR3 is TGTGCCAGCCGTGTAAGGAGTTCACCCCTCCACTTT. Translated, it gives CASRVRSSPLHF.